What follows are 13 T cell receptor beta chains derived from one specimen sequenced in a study of T cell responses to AZD1222 COVID-19 vaccine. Here immunoSEQ multiplex PCR was the method, and the copy in TCRdb shows in-frame clones only, minus some. The repertoire holds some 110,000 clones, with roughly nine tenths as singletons. Source: peripheral blood, taken 28 days after the second AZD1222 dose. The receptors were sampled from an adult who received the AZD1222 COVID-19 vaccine.

The chain recombines TRBV11-2 with TRBJ2-1; 8 positions match TRBD2. With V trimmed by 4 bases and J by 2 bases, 10 bases remained unmatched. This CDR3 contains 17 residues. Germline CDR1 SGHAT, CDR2 FQNNGV. In DNA, the CDR3 is TGTGCCAGCAGCTGGAGCACCGGGGGGGAGCCCTACAATGAGCAGTTCTTC. Translated, it gives CASSWSTGGEPYNEQFF.

The V gene is TRBV5-1, the J gene TRBJ2-7; weak D call: TRBD1 (5 bases). With 0 bases removed from V and 6 bases from J, the gap between germline ends came to 16 bases. The CDR3 has 15 amino acids. The V gene's germline CDR1 is SGHRS and CDR2 YFSETQ. CDR3 in DNA: TGCGCCAGCAGCTTGGTGGGCAGGGATCAAAGCGAGCAGTACTTC. This gives the protein CASSLVGRDQSEQYF.

The rearrangement uses TRBV9 and TRBJ1-3, with D hard to call. The CDR3 loop spans 18 amino acids. The germline CDR1 and CDR2 sequences are SGDLS and YYNGEE. V was shortened by 4 bases and J by 0 bases, with 20 bases between the two germline ends. The CDR3 reads CASSPSVGRTLSGNTIYF. CDR3 coding DNA: TGTGCCAGCAGCCCCTCGGTAGGCAGAACCCTCTCTGGAAACACCATATATTTT.

The gene calls are TRBV5-6 and TRBJ1-4; the D is unclear. Per germline, CDR1 SGHDT and CDR2 YYEEEE. The CDR3 runs to 15 residues. Trimming cost V 5 bases and J 4 bases, with 15 bases left between them. The CDR3 bases are TGTGCCAGCAGGATAGTAGGGTTTAATAATGAAAAACTGTTTTTT. As protein: CASRIVGFNNEKLFF.

This clone appeared once. The chain has TRBV25-1 and TRBJ2-3; TRBD1 matches 8 bases. The ends lost 0 bases at V and 0 bases at J; junction bases unmatched: 5. CDR1 and CDR2 from the germline V gene are MGHDK and SYGVNS. The CDR3 sequence is 17 residues long. The CDR3 is CASSEYGQGWSTDTQYF. The CDR3 bases are TGTGCCAGCAGTGAATATGGACAGGGATGGAGCACAGATACGCAGTATTTT.

In its sample, this clone was seen a few times. The V gene is TRBV27, the J gene TRBJ1-1; D is perhaps TRBD1 (5 bases). Looked up from germline, CDR1 is MNHEY and CDR2 is SMNVEV (reference sequence). Trimming took off 1 base at V and 9 bases at J, with 15 bases between the two ends. The CDR3 runs to 14 residues. This CDR3 is CASSLFGARIKAFF. CDR3 in DNA: TGTGCCAGCAGTTTATTTGGGGCGCGTATTAAAGCTTTCTTT.

The rearrangement joins TRBV28 to TRBJ2-7; 13 bases agree with TRBD2. The CDR3 contains 16 residues. CDR1 and CDR2 (germline): MDHEN, SYDVKM. Unmatched junction bases numbered 8, after V lost 5 bases and J lost 4 bases. This CDR3 reads CASSPPGLAGVYEQYF. The CDR3 nucleotides are TGTGCCAGCAGTCCCCCCGGACTAGCGGGAGTTTACGAGCAGTACTTC. The full variable domain, its missing parts supplied by reference TRBV28 and TRBJ2-7, is DVKVTQSSRYLVKRTGEKVFLECVQDMDHENMFWYRQDPGLGLRLIYFSYDVKMKEKGDIPEGYSVSREKKERFSLILESASTNQTSMYLCASSPPGLAGVYEQYFGPGTRLTVT.

The V call is TRBV5-1, the J call TRBJ2-5; TRBD1 matches 7 bases. V gave up 0 bases and J gave up 5 bases; unmatched junction bases: 4. The CDR3 runs 14 residues. Germline CDR1 and CDR2: SGHRS and YFSETQ. The CDR3 spells CASSLGQGVETQYF. Here the CDR3 DNA reads TGCGCCAGCAGCTTGGGACAGGGAGTGGAGACCCAGTACTTC.

The chain employs TRBV12-3 or TRBV12-4 and TRBJ1-1; D is perhaps TRBD1 (5 bases). The CDR3 runs to 13 residues. Trimming removed 5 bases at V and 4 bases at J, with 11 bases between. The DNA of the CDR3 is TGTGCCAGCAGTCCCAGGGCGTCCACTGAAGCTTTCTTT. This gives the protein CASSPRASTEAFF.

This clone appeared once. The gene calls are TRBV11-2 and TRBJ2-1; TRBD2 aligns across 7 bases. The germline V gene has CDR1 SGHAT and CDR2 FQNNGV. The trim removed 3 bases at V and 6 bases at J, leaving 11 bases unmatched. The CDR3 contains 16 residues. CDR3 region: CASSLRREYSSNEQFF. For the CDR3, the DNA is TGTGCCAGCAGCTTGAGGCGGGAGTATTCGAGCAATGAGCAGTTCTTC.

The V gene is TRBV7-2, the J gene TRBJ1-1; tentative D call: TRBD1 (6 bases). The germline V and J ends were trimmed by 5 bases and 2 bases, with 12 bases remaining between them. Germline-derived CDR1 and CDR2 are SGHTA and FQGNSA. This CDR3 comprises 14 residues. The DNA of the CDR3 is TGTGCCAGCAGCGCACGGGACACAAACACTGAAGCTTTCTTT. Protein sequence: CASSARDTNTEAFF.

The rearrangement links TRBV19 to TRBJ1-4, with TRBD1 matching over 7 bases. V shed 9 bases and J 4 bases; nucleotides not matched to a gene: 8. The V gene's germline CDR1 is LNHDA and CDR2 SQIVND (reference sequence). This CDR3 has 14 residues. This chain's CDR3 is CASTPGQINEKLFF. The CDR3 bases are TGTGCCAGCACACCGGGACAGATTAATGAAAAACTGTTTTTT.

The chain couples TRBV30 to TRBJ2-1, with TRBD2 matching 11 bases. V lost 2 bases to trimming and J lost 9 bases; unmatched junction nucleotides: 9. CDR1 is GTSNPN and CDR2 is SVGIG in the germline V gene (reference sequence). This CDR3 spans 15 amino acids. This chain's CDR3 is CAWSPLAGDSGEQFF. The CDR3, as DNA: TGTGCCTGGAGTCCACTAGCGGGAGACAGCGGTGAGCAGTTCTTC.